This record looks at one TCR beta chain sequence and its context. Its antigen is undetermined. These data come from a study of OX40 agonist ivuxolimab in advanced cancers. Whole-study context: At 0.01 to 10 mg/kg, ivuxolimab was administered intravenously to patients every 2 weeks. The group had a mean age of about 64 years, ranged from about 23 to 79, and was roughly 83% male. Study-wide points: Low clonal expansion, among the lowest seen, marked partial responders at 0.1-3.0 mg/kg. Some nonresponders also had low normalized T-cell clonal expansion.

The protocol was immunoSEQ multiplex PCR, while the TCRdb copy is restricted to in-frame clones and leaves out a portion. The data hold tens of thousands of clones, with 80% to 90% observed a single time. There are 17 residues in the CDR3. Germline V gene lookup returns CDR1 LNHNV and CDR2 YYDKDF (reference sequence). The ends were cut back, 3 bases at V and 0 bases at J, with 14 bases in the middle. The input for sequencing was CD4+ or CD8+ T cells sorted from blood, taken in a trial of the OX40 agonist ivuxolimab. The rearrangement uses TRBV15 and TRBJ2-2; no firm D call. The sequence came from an adult with an advanced solid tumor such as melanoma, head and neck, liver or kidney cancer. CDR3 protein: CATSSLKGTANTGELFF. The CDR3 bases are TGTGCCACCAGCAGTCTTAAGGGCACGGCGAACACCGGGGAGCTGTTTTTT. Full variable domain (missing parts from reference TRBV15 and TRBJ2-2): DAMVIQNPRYQVTQFGKPVTLSCSQTLNHNVMYWYQQKSSQAPKLLFHYYDKDFNNEADTPDNFQSRRPNTSFCFLDIRSPGLGDTAMYLCATSSLKGTANTGELFFGEGSRLTVL.